Below, 13 T cell receptor beta chains from the same sample are listed, as sequenced in a study of T cell repertoires in cytomegalovirus infection. Their cognate antigens are unknown. Each CDR3 protein gets one entry after TCRdb re-called the reads with MiXCR. The data show 750,000 to 900,000 distinct CDR3 sequences, roughly 28% seen once. This material consisted of cultured CD8+ T cells from PBMCs, taken from culture after CMV antigen stimulation. The receptors stem from a human donor in good health (CMV status not recorded). Some clones in this sample may be carry-over from other donors' samples.

This clonotype was recorded a few times. The chain joins TRBV7-6 to TRBJ2-5, with 9 bases that match TRBD1. The germline V gene encodes CDR1 SGHVS and CDR2 FNYEAQ. V trimming: 7 bases; J trimming: 5 bases; junction bases outside the gene matches: 11. This CDR3 has 15 amino acids. The CDR3 nucleotides are TGTGCCAGCATCCCCAACAGGGGGCCCAGGGAGACCCAGTACTTC. Translated, it gives CASIPNRGPRETQYF. Full variable domain (rest looked up from reference TRBV7-6 and TRBJ2-5): GAGVSQSPRYKVTKRGQDVALRCDPISGHVSLYWYRQALGQGPEFLTYFNYEAQQDKSGLPNDRFSAERPEGSISTLTIQRTEQRDSAMYRCASIPNRGPRETQYFGPGTRLLVL.

This chain connects TRBV28 to TRBJ1-5, with D hard to call. The CDR3 runs 18 residues. Germline CDR1 reads MDHEN; CDR2 reads SYDVKM. Trimming shortened V by 4 bases and J by 0 bases, and 19 bases separated the two germline ends. CDR3 coding DNA: TGTGCCAGCAGTTATTTGGACCCTGGACCGAATAGCAATCAGCCCCAGCATTTT. It codes for CASSYLDPGPNSNQPQHF. Variable domain in full (rest from reference TRBV28 and TRBJ1-5): DVKVTQSSRYLVKRTGEKVFLECVQDMDHENMFWYRQDPGLGLRLIYFSYDVKMKEKGDIPEGYSVSREKKERFSLILESASTNQTSMYLCASSYLDPGPNSNQPQHFGDGTRLSIL.

The table lists this clonotype with many counts. V gene TRBV7-2 combines with J gene TRBJ2-7; 7 bases align to TRBD1. With V trimmed by 1 base and J by 4 bases, 7 bases remained unmatched. The CDR3 runs 15 residues. Looked up from germline, CDR1 is SGHTA and CDR2 is FQGNSA. The CDR3 DNA reads as TGTGCCAGCAGCTTAGTAACAGGGGAGATATACGAGCAGTACTTC. It yields the protein CASSLVTGEIYEQYF.

This clonotype was counted ten times or more. This chain joins TRBV27 and TRBJ2-2, with D hard to call. The V gene lost 3 bases and the J gene lost 0 bases, with 5 bases spanning the gap. The CDR3 contains 14 residues. Germline V gene data show CDR1 as MNHEY and CDR2 as SMNVEV (reference sequence). Here the CDR3 DNA reads TGTGCCAGCAGTTTTTCCCCGAACACCGGGGAGCTGTTTTTT. It specifies CASSFSPNTGELFF.

This rearrangement joins TRBV29-1 to TRBJ2-1; TRBD1 matches 8 bases. The CDR3 has 14 amino acids. The germline gives CDR1 SQVTM, CDR2 ANQGSEA. J was trimmed by 0 bases and V by 6 bases; bases with no gene match: 4. The CDR3 DNA reads TGCAGCGTCGGGGACAGGAGCTCCTACAATGAGCAGTTCTTC. Its protein is CSVGDRSSYNEQFF.

This clonotype has only a few counts. This chain links TRBV4-1 with TRBJ2-5, with D perhaps matching TRBD1 (6 bases). The V gene's germline CDR1 is MGHRA and CDR2 YSYEKL. This CDR3 has 16 residues. V shed 4 bases and J shed 4 bases, with 19 bases lying between them. The CDR3 reads CASSRYGPGAAETQYF. The DNA of the CDR3 is TGCGCCAGCAGCCGATACGGGCCAGGGGCTGCAGAGACCCAGTACTTC.

This clonotype came up once. This chain connects TRBV4-1 to TRBJ1-1, with D hard to call. The V gene lost 1 base and the J gene lost 1 base, with 7 bases spanning the gap. The CDR3 sequence is 14 residues long. The germline V gene has CDR1 MGHRA and CDR2 YSYEKL. The CDR3 coding sequence is TGCGCCAGCAGCCAAGGGGAAGAGAACACTGAAGCTTTCTTT. It translates to CASSQGEENTEAFF.

The V gene is TRBV29-1, the J gene TRBJ1-1; D ambiguous. The V gene lost 1 base and the J gene lost 1 base, with 10 bases spanning the gap. Germline assignment: CDR1 SQVTM and CDR2 ANQGSEA. The CDR3 is 14 residues long. CDR3: CSVEAPDGNTEAFF. Written as DNA, the CDR3 is TGCAGCGTTGAAGCACCGGACGGGAACACTGAAGCTTTCTTT.

This chain links TRBV6-1 with TRBJ1-1; TRBD1 matches 7 bases. J lost 6 bases, V lost 5 bases, and 33 bases had no gene match. CDR1 is MNHNS and CDR2 is SASEGT in the germline V gene. CDR3 length equals 22 residues. The CDR3 is CASSPRSRDYYEGAGGSSEAFF. As DNA, the CDR3 is TGTGCCAGCAGTCCCCGGAGCCGGGACTACTACGAGGGGGCGGGGGGTAGCTCTGAAGCTTTCTTT.

In this sample, this clonotype turned up a few times. The chain couples TRBV12-3 or TRBV12-4 to TRBJ1-4; 9 bases are a match to TRBD1. Trimming at V came to 4 bases and at J to 7 bases, leaving 7 bases not matched to a gene. The CDR3 is made up of 15 amino acids. The CDR3 coding sequence is TGTGCCAGCAGTTACAGGGGGCGCTTGGGTGAAAAACTGTTTTTT. Translated, it gives CASSYRGRLGEKLFF.

The V call is TRBV19, the J call TRBJ1-5, with 7 bases aligning to TRBD1. With V trimmed by 7 bases and J by 5 bases, 5 bases remained unmatched. This CDR3 has 13 residues. Looked up from germline, CDR1 is LNHDA and CDR2 is SQIVND (reference sequence). The CDR3, as DNA: TGTGCCAGTAAAGAAGGGGGCTATCAGCCCCAGCATTTT. Translated: CASKEGGYQPQHF.

The chain combines TRBV19 with TRBJ1-1; 10 bases are a match to TRBD1. V gave up 7 bases and J gave up 3 bases; unmatched junction bases: 11. CDR1 LNHDA and CDR2 SQIVND come from the germline V gene (reference sequence). The CDR3 runs to 16 residues. The CDR3 region is CASNTGDRGGDTEAFF. CDR3 DNA: TGTGCCAGTAACACCGGGGACAGGGGAGGGGACACTGAAGCTTTCTTT.

The gene calls are TRBV2 and TRBJ1-6; no firm D call. Germline CDR1 is SNHLY and CDR2 is FYNNEI. The CDR3 has 14 residues. The V end was cut by 1 base, the J end by 6 bases, with 7 bases between. CDR3 nucleotides: TGTGCCAGCAGTGAAGACGCACGTAATTCACCCCTCCACTTT. Translated, it gives CASSEDARNSPLHF.